Only one count was recorded for the clone carrying this T cell receptor (beta chain). Germline V gene sequence: CDR1 MGHRA, CDR2 YSYEKL. CDR3 length equals 14 residues. V was cut by 0 bases and J by 8 bases, with 11 bases left in between. The sample belongs to a study of shared clonotypes between healthy human individuals. Naive CD8 cells comprised CD45RO-negative, CCR7-positively selected cells, excluding terminally differentiated effector memory CD45RA+ cells. Replicate PCRs run on sorted subsets employed 200 ng DNA, approximately 30,000 T cell genomes. The table came from immunoSEQ multiplex PCR; TCRdb's copy has only in-frame clones and leaves some out. The data show about 580,000 clones, with 95% to 98% seen just once and approximately 0.33% held by the top ten.

The chain carries TRBV4-1 and TRBJ2-1; no clear D. The clonotype comes from a man aged 25-40 years in good health. Specimen: naive CD8+ T cells sorted from blood. The CDR3 reads CASSQDDGGDEQFF. The CDR3 region has the DNA TGCGCCAGCAGCCAAGATGACGGTGGAGATGAGCAGTTCTTC.